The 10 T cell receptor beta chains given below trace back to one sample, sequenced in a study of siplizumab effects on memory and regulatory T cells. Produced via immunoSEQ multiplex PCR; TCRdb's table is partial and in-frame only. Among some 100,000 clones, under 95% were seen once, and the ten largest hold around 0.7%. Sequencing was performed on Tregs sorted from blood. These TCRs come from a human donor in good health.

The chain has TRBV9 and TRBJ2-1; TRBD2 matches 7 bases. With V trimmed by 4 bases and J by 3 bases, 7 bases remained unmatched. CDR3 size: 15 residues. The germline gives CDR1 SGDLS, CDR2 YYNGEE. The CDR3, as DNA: TGTGCCAGCAGCCCCCCGGGACTACACTACAATGAGCAGTTCTTC. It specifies CASSPPGLHYNEQFF.

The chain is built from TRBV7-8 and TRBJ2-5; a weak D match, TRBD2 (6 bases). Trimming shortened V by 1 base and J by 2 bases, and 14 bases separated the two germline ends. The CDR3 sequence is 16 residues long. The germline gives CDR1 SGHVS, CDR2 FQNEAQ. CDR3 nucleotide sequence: TGTGCCAGCAGCTTAGTAGTAAGGGGAGGTCAAGAGACCCAGTACTTC. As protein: CASSLVVRGGQETQYF. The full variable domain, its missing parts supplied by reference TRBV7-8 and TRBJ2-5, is GAGVSQSPRYKVAKRGQDVALRCDPISGHVSLFWYQQALGQGPEFLTYFQNEAQLDKSGLPSDRFFAERPEGSVSTLKIQRTQQEDSAVYLCASSLVVRGGQETQYFGPGTRLLVL.

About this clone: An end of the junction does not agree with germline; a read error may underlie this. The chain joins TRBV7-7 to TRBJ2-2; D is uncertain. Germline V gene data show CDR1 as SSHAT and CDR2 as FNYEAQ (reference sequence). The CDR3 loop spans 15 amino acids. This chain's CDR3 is CASSLVPTNTGELFF. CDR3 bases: TGTGCTAGCAGCTTAGTTCCTACGAACACCGGGGAGCTGTTTTTT.

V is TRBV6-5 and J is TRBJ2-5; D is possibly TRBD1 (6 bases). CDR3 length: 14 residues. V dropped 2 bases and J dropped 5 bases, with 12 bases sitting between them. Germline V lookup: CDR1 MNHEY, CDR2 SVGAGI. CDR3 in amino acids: CASSYQGLQETQYF. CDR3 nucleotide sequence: TGTGCCAGCAGTTACCAGGGGTTACAGGAGACCCAGTACTTC.

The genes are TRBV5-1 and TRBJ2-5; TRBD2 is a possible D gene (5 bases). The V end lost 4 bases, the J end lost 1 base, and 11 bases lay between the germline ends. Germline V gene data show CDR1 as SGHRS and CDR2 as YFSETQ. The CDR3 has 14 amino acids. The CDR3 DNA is TGCGCCAGCAGCCTCCCCCGGGGCCAAGAGACCCAGTACTTC. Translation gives CASSLPRGQETQYF.

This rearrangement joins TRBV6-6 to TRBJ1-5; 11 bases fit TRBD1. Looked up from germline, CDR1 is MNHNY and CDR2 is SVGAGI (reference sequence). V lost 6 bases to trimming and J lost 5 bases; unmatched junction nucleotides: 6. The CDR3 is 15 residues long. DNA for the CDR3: TGTGCCAGCAGCAAGGGACAGGGGGTGGATCAGCCCCAGCATTTT. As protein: CASSKGQGVDQPQHF.

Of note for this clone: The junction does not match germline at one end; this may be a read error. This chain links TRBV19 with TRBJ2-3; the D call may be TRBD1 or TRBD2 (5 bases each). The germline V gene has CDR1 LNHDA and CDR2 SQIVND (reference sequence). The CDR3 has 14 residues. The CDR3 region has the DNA TGTGCCAGTATGGGACGGAGACCCACATATACGCAGTATTTT. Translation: CASMGRRPTYTQYF.

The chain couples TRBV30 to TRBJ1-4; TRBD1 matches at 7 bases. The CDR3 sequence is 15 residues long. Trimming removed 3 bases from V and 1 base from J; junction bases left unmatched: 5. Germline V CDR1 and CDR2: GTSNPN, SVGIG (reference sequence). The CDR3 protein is CAWRTRQGTNEKLFF. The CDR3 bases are TGTGCCTGGAGGACAAGACAGGGAACTAATGAAAAACTGTTTTTT.

The CDR3, as DNA: TGTGCCAGCAGTTCCCCCCCCGGGGTCCGAGGCTACGAGCAGTACTTC. As protein: CASSSPPGVRGYEQYF. The rearrangement uses TRBV28 and TRBJ2-5, with a weak D call TRBD2 (5 bases). The J call is uncertain, as TRBJ2-7 better fits the DNA end. The germline CDR1 and CDR2 sequences are MDHEN and SYDVKM. CDR3 size: 16 residues.

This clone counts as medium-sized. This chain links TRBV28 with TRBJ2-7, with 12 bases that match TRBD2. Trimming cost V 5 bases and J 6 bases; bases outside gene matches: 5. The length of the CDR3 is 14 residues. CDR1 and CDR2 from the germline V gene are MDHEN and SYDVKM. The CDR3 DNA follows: TGTGCCAGCAGTAGACTAGCGGGAGTTTTCGAGCAGTACTTC. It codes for CASSRLAGVFEQYF.